This T cell receptor (beta chain) is from a study of T cell responses to AZD1222 COVID-19 vaccine. For this clone: Its cognate antigen is unknown.

The CDR3 covers 15 residues. V lost 5 bases and J lost 5, with 18 bases in between. Germline-derived CDR1 and CDR2 are MNHEY and SVGEGT. Overall study results and limits: The donor cohort was predominantly white British with a female majority, and clonal diversity may have been underestimated.

Produced via immunoSEQ multiplex PCR; TCRdb's table is partial and in-frame only. The sample carries about 120,000 clones, more than 70% recorded once. The sequenced sample was peripheral blood, obtained on day 0 of AZD1222 vaccination. The chain links TRBV6-2 or TRBV6-3 to TRBJ2-5; D possibly corresponds to TRBD1 (6 bases). The TCR sequence derives from an adult in good health. The CDR3 here is CASSPGHPVMETQYF. As DNA, the CDR3 is TGTGCCAGCAGTCCGGGACACCCGGTCATGGAGACCCAGTACTTC.